The T cell receptor (beta chain) under discussion was sequenced for a study of shared clonotypes between healthy human individuals (dated by TCRdb to 2019 to 2021). Some background on the complete study: The cohort comprised a couple of women and three men aged 18 to 49 years. For each donor, CD4 naive and CD4 memory were each run on three plates, CD8 naive on two plates, and CD8 memory on one plate. To estimate repertoire size and how much clonotypes are shared between individuals, the study performed deep sequencing of blood TCR repertoires from a handful of healthy adults. Different laboratories and diverse techniques were used to prepare libraries and sequence TCR repertoires, to increase sequencing depth and limit assay-specific biases. Each donor's leukapheresis produced roughly between about 0.9 and 9.5 billion PBMCs. Broader findings and caveats from the paper: The small number of donors limited the genetic and exposure-history diversity represented. Only blood was sampled, and tissue TCR repertoires likely differ from those in blood. Sharing across several donors was observed for approximately 5% of naive CD4, less than 4% of naive CD8, 2% to 2.5% of memory CD4, and roughly 0.4% of memory CD8 clonotypes. Based on pairwise subsampling, the degree of clonotype sharing among donors was expected to be affected by sequencing depth. Clonotypes shared by all four sorted-subset donors showed higher generation probabilities than non-shared clonotypes. Even with the large sequencing depth, rarefaction of the sorted-subset datasets indicated that sequencing was incomplete. Naive subsets generally had larger estimated clonotype richness than memory subsets.

Healthy HIV-negative adults with no recently reported acute infections or vaccinations were included as donors. All donors were Caucasian adults living in Nashville, Tennessee, USA. CD4+ T cells were enriched through magnetic negative selection, after which naive cells were positively selected on CD45RA and the remaining negative fraction served as the memory subset. After blood collection by leukapheresis, PBMCs were isolated using Ficoll-Histopaque density gradient centrifugation and then cryopreserved in the vapor phase of liquid nitrogen. Analytical flow cytometry was used to check the purity and quantity of every magnetically sorted T cell population. From each sorted fraction, genomic DNA was isolated and quantified by UV absorbance on a Nanodrop 2000c. V gives up 3 bases and J gives up 2 bases, and the segment between their germline ends measures 8 bases. In the germline V gene, CDR1 corresponds to KGHSH and CDR2 to LQKENI. The CDR3 runs 14 amino acids, cysteine and phenylalanine included. The kept DNA is CDR3 alone, 42 bases in frame from the first base.

Using the deep immunoSEQ assay, multiplex PCR amplified TCR CDR3 regions from genomic DNA. Extracted genomic DNA from each cell subset was distributed evenly across all wells of several immunoSEQ 96-well plates, and each plate was treated as a replicate. For sorted subsets, each replicate PCR was loaded with about 200 ng genomic DNA, equivalent to 25,000 to 30,000 T cell genomes. The purified libraries were quantified using a Qubit 3.0 fluorometer, sized with a Bioanalyzer 2100, and then quantified again using the KAPA Library Quantification kit. Each immunoSEQ 96-well plate was sequenced on its own single-read 150-cycle Illumina NextSeq 550 flow cell. Concerning the study's data processing: Because only junctional sequences without quality scores were contained in the immunoSEQ output, filtering matching that applied to full-length reads could not be performed. To assign V/J genes and CDR3, sequences were annotated using PyIR, a Python wrapper for IgBLAST v1.9, with IMGT germline references. Reads with weak V/J assignments (E-value above 1e-6), missing CDR3, stop codons, out-of-frame junctions, or ambiguous translated residues were removed. V3J clonotypes were defined by identical inferred V gene, J gene, and CDR3 amino acid sequence. Percentage overlap between repertoires was computed as shared unique clonotypes divided by the size of the smaller repertoire. Repertoire richness was assessed with RTK rarefaction, the Chao1 estimator, and Recon v2.1 estimates of unobserved clonotypes. OLGA was used to compute generation probabilities for all TCRbeta clonotypes that the gDNA method yielded from a few donors. Drawn from immuneACCESS, this table holds only the in-frame rearrangements with V and J called that TCRdb kept. Clones are partly lost; checked studies trace under half to an unresolved V gene and leave the rest unexplained. That table supplies the V and J calls and clone size; D and trimming were determined from the DNA. Here the sample has 2.5 million or so clones; roughly nine tenths occur a single time. The top ten constitute more than 0.12% of the sample.

In regard to this clone: Which antigen it targets is not known. Qualities for individual bases were not recorded, and no much larger clone is one base off. Other DNA sequences within the sample encode an identical CDR3.

The sequenced material came from naive CD4+ T cells sorted from blood. The cell subset or site label, as the study defines it: CD45RA+ positively selected. This sequence uses TRBV18 and TRBJ2-1; no D gene can be assigned with confidence. This clonotype was sampled from a man younger than 30 in good health. In nucleotides, the sequence is TGTGCCAGCTCACCCCCGCCTACCTACAATGAGCAGTTCTTC. The resulting protein is CASSPPPTYNEQFF.